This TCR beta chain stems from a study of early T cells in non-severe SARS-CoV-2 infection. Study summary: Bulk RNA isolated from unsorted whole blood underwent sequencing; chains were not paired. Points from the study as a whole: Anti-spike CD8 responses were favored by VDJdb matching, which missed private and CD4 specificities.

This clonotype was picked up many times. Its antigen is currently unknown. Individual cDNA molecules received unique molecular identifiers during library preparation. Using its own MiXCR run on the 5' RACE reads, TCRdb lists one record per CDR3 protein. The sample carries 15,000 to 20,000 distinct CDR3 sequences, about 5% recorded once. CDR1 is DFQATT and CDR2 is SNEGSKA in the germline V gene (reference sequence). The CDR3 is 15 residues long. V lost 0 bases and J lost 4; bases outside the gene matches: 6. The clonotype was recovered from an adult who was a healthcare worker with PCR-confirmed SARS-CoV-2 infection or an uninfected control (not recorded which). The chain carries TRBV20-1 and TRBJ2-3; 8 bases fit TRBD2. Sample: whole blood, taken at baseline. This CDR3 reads CSARDWGTRADTQYF. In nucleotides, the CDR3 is TGCAGTGCTAGAGATTGGGGGACTAGGGCAGATACGCAGTATTTT.